The present TCR beta chain was sequenced within a study of control samples from healthy donors and cancer patients. The germline V gene has CDR1 SGHRS and CDR2 YFSETQ. V was clipped by 0 bases and J by 7 bases; unmatched bases: 7. This CDR3 has 15 residues. This table comes from immunoSEQ multiplex PCR, and its TCRdb copy is limited to in-frame clones, with some not included. The table has over 65,000 clones, 94% seen once. The chain carries TRBV5-1 and TRBJ2-1; 7 bases agree with TRBD2. The sample comprised blood. The sequence came from a woman between 35 and 50 years old in good health. CDR3 sequence: CASSLVAGEGNEQFF. CDR3 DNA sequence: TGCGCCAGCAGCTTGGTTGCGGGAGAGGGGAATGAGCAGTTCTTC.